This TCR beta chain stems from a study of blood T cell repertoires in COVID-19. Study in general: Italy, Spain and the United States were the sources of the convalescent and acute COVID-19 samples. PBMCs, B-cell-depleted T cells, or T cells were the source of the cDNA or gDNA that made up the material.

Original processing methods: Nucleated cell number was recorded as an estimate derived from reference gene primer amplification. Assay used: immunoSEQ multiplex PCR; TCRdb lists only in-frame clones, some missing. V, J and clone size were drawn from that table, and D and trimming were deduced from the DNA. The sample comprises fewer than 700,000 clones, 85% to 90% of which are singletons, and less than 9.5% rests with the top ten. After removal of 5 bases from V and 0 bases from J, the junction contained 13 bases not matched to a gene. The CDR3 has 19 amino acids. Per germline, CDR1 LNHNV and CDR2 YYDKDF (reference sequence).

The TCR sequence derives from a woman aged 45-65 years with COVID-19, enrolled during active disease. Material for sequencing was peripheral blood. The rearrangement uses TRBV15 and TRBJ1-5; TRBD1 aligns across 10 bases. Here the CDR3 DNA reads TGTGCCACCAGCTCTTCCGGGACAGGGGTTTATTATAGCAATCAGCCCCAGCATTTT. Protein product: CATSSSGTGVYYSNQPQHF.